The clone carrying this TCR beta chain was seen a single time. Its specificity is not known. This specimen belongs to a study of CD4+ T cells in melanoma. The study's findings and limits: Neoantigen-specific CD4+ T cells in melanoma reportedly had diverse differentiation states.

Profiling relied on immunoSEQ multiplex PCR, and the TCRdb table lists in-frame clones only, not all of them. The sample consists of more than 90,000 clones, about nine tenths of them appearing once. V trimming: 5 bases; J trimming: 4 bases; junction bases outside the gene matches: 5. The CDR3 totals 14 residues. CDR1 SNHLY and CDR2 FYNNEI come from the germline V gene. The chain joins TRBV2 to TRBJ2-7; 10 positions match TRBD1. This receptor was obtained from a human donor with melanoma. The sample taken for sequencing was peripheral blood. CDR3 region: CASSSRTGGYEQYF. CDR3 coding DNA: TGTGCCAGCAGTTCCCGGACAGGGGGTTACGAGCAGTACTTC. Together with reference TRBV2 and TRBJ2-7, the CDR3 gives the full variable domain: EPEVTQTPSHQVTQMGQEVILRCVPISNHLYFYWYRQILGQKVEFLVSFYNNEISEKSEIFDDQFSVERPDGSNFTLKIRSTKLEDSAMYFCASSSRTGGYEQYFGPGTRLTVT.